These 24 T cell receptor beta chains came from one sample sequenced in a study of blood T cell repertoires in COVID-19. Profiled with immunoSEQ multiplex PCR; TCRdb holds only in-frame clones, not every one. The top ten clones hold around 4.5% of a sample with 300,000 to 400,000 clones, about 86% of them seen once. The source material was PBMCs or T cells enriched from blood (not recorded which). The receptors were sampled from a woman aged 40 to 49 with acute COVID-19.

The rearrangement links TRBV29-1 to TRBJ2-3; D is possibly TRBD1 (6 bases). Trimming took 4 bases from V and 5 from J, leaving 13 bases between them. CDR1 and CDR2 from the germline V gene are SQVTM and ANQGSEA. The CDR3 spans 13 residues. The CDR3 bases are TGCAGCGTTGCACAGGGAAAAAGAGATACGCAGTATTTT. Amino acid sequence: CSVAQGKRDTQYF.

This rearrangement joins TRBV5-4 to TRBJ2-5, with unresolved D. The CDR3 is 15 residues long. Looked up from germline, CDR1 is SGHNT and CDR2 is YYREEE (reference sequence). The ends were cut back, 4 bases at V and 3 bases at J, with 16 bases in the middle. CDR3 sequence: CASSAGGGYEETQYF. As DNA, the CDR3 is TGTGCCAGCAGCGCCGGTGGCGGTTACGAAGAGACCCAGTACTTC.

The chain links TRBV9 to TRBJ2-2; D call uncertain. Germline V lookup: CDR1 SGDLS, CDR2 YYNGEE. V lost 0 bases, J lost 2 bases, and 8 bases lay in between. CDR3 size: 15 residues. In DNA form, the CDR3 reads TGTGCCAGCAGCGTAGGTACGGTTAACACCGGGGAGCTGTTTTTT. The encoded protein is CASSVGTVNTGELFF. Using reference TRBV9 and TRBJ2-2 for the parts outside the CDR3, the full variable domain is DSGVTQTPKHLITATGQRVTLRCSPRSGDLSVYWYQQSLDQGLQFLIQYYNGEERAKGNILERFSAQQFPDLHSELNLSSLELGDSALYFCASSVGTVNTGELFFGEGSRLTVL.

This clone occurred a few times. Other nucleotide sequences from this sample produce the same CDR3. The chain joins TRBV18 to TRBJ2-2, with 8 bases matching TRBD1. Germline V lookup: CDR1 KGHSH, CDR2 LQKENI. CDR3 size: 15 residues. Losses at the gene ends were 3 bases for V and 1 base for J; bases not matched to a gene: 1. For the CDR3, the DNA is TGTGCCAGCTCACCGGGGACAGGGAACACCGGGGAGCTGTTTTTT. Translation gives CASSPGTGNTGELFF.

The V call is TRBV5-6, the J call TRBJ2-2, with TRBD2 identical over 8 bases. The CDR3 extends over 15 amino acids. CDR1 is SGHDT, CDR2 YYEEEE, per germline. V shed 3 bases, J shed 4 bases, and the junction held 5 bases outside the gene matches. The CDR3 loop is CASSSLGLVTGELFF. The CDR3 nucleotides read TGTGCCAGCAGCTCGTTGGGACTAGTCACCGGGGAGCTGTTTTTT.

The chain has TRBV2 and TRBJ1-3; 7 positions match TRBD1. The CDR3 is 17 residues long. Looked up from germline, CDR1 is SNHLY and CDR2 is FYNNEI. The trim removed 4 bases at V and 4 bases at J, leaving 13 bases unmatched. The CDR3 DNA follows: TGTGCCAGCAGTGTGAGGGGGCCGTCTGTTGAGGGAAACACCATATATTTT. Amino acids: CASSVRGPSVEGNTIYF.

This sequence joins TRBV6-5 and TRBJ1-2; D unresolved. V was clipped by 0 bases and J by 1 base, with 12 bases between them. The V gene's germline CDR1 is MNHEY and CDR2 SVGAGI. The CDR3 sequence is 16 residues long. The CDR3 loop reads CASSYSQASYNYGYTF. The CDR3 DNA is TGTGCCAGCAGTTACTCCCAGGCTTCCTATAACTATGGCTACACCTTC.

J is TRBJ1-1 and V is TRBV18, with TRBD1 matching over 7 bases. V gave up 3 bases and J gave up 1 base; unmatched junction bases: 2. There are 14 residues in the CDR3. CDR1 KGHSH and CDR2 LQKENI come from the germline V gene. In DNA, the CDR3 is TGTGCCAGCTCACCCGGACAGGAGAACACTGAAGCTTTCTTT. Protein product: CASSPGQENTEAFF.

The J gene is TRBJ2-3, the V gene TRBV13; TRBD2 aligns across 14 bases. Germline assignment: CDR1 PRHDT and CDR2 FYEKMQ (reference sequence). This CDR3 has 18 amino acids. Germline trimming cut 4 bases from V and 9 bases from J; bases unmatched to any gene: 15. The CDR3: CASSSSTSGGARIRTQYF. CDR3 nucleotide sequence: TGTGCCAGCAGCTCCTCGACTAGCGGGGGGGCACGGATCCGAACGCAGTATTTT.

Here the CDR3 DNA reads TGTGCCAGCGGAGCCACTAAGGGGTCTCACACTGAAGCTTTCTTT. This translates into CASGATKGSHTEAFF. The chain uses TRBV28 and TRBJ1-1, with a tentative D call TRBD1 (5 bases). The CDR3 has 15 residues. V was clipped by 8 bases and J by 3 bases, with 19 bases between them. Germline V gene data show CDR1 as MDHEN and CDR2 as SYDVKM. Complete variable domain (other parts from reference TRBV28 and TRBJ1-1): DVKVTQSSRYLVKRTGEKVFLECVQDMDHENMFWYRQDPGLGLRLIYFSYDVKMKEKGDIPEGYSVSREKKERFSLILESASTNQTSMYLCASGATKGSHTEAFFGQGTRLTVV.

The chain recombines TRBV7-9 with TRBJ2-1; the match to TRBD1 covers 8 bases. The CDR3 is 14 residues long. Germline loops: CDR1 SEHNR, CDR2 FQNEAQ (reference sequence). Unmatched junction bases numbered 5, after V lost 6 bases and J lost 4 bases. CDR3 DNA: TGTGCCAGCAGACGGGGACAGGCTTACAATGAGCAGTTCTTC. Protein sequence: CASRRGQAYNEQFF. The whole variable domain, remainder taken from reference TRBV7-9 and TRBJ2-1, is DTGVSQNPRHKITKRGQNVTFRCDPISEHNRLYWYRQTLGQGPEFLTYFQNEAQLEKSRLLSDRFSAERPKGSFSTLEIQRTEQGDSAMYLCASRRGQAYNEQFFGPGTRLTVL.

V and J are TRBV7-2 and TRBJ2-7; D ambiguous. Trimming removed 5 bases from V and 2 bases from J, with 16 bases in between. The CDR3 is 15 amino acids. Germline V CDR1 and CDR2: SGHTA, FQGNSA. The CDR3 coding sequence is TGTGCCAGCAGCCTAAGTCACAGCCAGACCTACGAGCAGTACTTC. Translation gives CASSLSHSQTYEQYF. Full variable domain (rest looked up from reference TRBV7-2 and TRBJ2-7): GAGVSQSPSNKVTEKGKDVELRCDPISGHTALYWYRQSLGQGLEFLIYFQGNSAPDKSGLPSDRFSAERTGGSVSTLTIQRTQQEDSAVYLCASSLSHSQTYEQYFGPGTRLTVT.

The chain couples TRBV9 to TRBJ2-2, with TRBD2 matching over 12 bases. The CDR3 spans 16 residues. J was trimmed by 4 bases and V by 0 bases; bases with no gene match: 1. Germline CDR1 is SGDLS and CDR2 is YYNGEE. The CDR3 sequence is CASSVGLAGVTGELFF. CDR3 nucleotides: TGTGCCAGCAGCGTAGGACTAGCGGGAGTCACCGGGGAGCTGTTTTTT.

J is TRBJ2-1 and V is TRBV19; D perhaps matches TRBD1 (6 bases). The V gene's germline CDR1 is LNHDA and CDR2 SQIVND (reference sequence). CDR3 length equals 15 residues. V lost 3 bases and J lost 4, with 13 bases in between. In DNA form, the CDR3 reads TGTGCCAGTAGTATCCCTGACAGGCCGTACAATGAGCAGTTCTTC. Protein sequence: CASSIPDRPYNEQFF.

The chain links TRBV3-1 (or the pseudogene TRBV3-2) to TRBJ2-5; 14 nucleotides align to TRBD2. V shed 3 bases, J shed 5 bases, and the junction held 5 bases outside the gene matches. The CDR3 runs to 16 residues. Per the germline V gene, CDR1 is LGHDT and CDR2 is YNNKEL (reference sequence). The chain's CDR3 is CASSQNRLAGGETQYF. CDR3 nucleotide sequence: TGTGCCAGCAGCCAGAACCGACTAGCGGGGGGGGAGACCCAGTACTTC.

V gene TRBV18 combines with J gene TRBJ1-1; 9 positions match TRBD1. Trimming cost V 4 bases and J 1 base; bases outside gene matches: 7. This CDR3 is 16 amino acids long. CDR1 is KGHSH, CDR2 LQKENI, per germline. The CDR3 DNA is TGTGCCAGCTCACACTACAGGGGGCTAGGGAACACTGAAGCTTTCTTT. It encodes CASSHYRGLGNTEAFF.

CDR3 region: CASGGALTEAFF. In nucleotides, the CDR3 is TGTGCCAGCGGGGGGGCCCTCACTGAAGCTTTCTTT. The gene calls are TRBV6-5 and TRBJ1-1, with a possible D match to TRBD1 (6 bases). The CDR3 spans 12 residues. The V gene's germline CDR1 is MNHEY and CDR2 SVGAGI. Trimming shortened V by 8 bases and J by 4 bases, and 11 bases separated the two germline ends.

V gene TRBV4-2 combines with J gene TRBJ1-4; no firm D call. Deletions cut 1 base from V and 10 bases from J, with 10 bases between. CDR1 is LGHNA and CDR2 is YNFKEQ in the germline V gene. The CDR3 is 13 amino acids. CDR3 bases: TGTGCCAGCAGCCAAGCAGGCAACGGAAAACTGTTTTTT. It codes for CASSQAGNGKLFF.

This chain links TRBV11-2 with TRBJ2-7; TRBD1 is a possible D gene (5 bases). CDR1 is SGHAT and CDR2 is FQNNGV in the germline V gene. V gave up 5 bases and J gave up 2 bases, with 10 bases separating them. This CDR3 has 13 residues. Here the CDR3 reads CASSLPDTYEQYF. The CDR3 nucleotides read TGTGCCAGCAGCCTACCGGACACCTACGAGCAGTACTTC.

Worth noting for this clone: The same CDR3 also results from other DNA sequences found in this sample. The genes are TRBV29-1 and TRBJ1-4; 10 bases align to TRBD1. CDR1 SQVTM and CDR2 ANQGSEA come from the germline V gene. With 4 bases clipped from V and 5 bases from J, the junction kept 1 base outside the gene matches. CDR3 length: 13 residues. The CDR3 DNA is TGCAGCGTTGGGGGACAGGGGAATGAAAAACTGTTTTTT. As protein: CSVGGQGNEKLFF.

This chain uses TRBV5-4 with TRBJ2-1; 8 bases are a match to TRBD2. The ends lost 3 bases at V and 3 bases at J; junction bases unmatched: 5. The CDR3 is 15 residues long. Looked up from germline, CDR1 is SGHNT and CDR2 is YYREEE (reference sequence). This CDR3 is CASSSTSGNYNEQFF. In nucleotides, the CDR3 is TGTGCCAGCAGCTCCACTAGCGGTAACTACAATGAGCAGTTCTTC.

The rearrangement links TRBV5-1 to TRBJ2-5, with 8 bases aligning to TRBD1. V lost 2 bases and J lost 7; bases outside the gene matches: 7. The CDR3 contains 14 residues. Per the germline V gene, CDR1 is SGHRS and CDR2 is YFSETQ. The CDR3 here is CASSFPGGVGTQYF. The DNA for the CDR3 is TGCGCCAGCAGCTTCCCAGGGGGCGTTGGGACCCAGTACTTC.

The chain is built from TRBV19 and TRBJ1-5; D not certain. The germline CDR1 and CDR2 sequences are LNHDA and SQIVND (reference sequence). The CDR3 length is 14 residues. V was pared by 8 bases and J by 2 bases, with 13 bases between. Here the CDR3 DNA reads TGTGCCAGTTCCCGAGTGGTCGGCAATCAGCCCCAGCATTTT. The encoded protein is CASSRVVGNQPQHF.

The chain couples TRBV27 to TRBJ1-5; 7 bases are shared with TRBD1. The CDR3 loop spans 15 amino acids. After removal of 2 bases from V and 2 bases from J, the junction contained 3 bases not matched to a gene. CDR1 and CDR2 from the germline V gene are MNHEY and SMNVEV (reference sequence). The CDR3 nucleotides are TGTGCCAGCAGTTTAGAGGGGGCGGGCAATCAGCCCCAGCATTTT. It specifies CASSLEGAGNQPQHF.